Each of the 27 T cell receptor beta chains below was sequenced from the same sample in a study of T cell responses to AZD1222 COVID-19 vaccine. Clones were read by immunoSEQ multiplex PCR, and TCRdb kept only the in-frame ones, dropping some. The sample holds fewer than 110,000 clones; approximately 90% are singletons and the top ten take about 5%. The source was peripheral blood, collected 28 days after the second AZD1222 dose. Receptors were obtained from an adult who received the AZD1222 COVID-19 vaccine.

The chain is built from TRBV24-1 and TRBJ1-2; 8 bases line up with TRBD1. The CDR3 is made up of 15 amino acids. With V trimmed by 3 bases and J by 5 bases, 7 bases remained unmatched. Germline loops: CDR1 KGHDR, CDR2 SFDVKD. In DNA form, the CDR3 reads TGTGCCACCAGTGATCCCGGACAGGGTACTTATGGCTACACCTTC. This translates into CATSDPGQGTYGYTF.

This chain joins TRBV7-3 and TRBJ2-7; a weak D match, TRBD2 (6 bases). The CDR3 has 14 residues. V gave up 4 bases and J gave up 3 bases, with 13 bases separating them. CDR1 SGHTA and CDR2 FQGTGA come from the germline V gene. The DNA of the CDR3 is TGTGCCAGCAGCTCGCAGGGACTTCGCTACGAGCAGTACTTC. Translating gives CASSSQGLRYEQYF. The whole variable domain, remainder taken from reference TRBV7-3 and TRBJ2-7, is GAGVSQTPSNKVTEKGKYVELRCDPISGHTALYWYRQSLGQGPEFLIYFQGTGAADDSGLPNDRFFAVRPEGSVSTLKIQRTERGDSAVYLCASSSQGLRYEQYFGPGTRLTVT.

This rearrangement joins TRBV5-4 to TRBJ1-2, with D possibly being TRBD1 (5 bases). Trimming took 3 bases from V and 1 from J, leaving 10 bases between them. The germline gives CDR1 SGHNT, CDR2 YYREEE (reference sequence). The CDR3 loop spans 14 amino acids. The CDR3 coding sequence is TGTGCCAGCAGCTCTGGGACGTATAACTATGGCTACACCTTC. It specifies CASSSGTYNYGYTF.

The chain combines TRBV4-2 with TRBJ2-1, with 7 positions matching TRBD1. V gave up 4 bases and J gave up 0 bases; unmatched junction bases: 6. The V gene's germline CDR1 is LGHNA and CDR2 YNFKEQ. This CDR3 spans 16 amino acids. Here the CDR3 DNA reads TGTGCCAGCAGCCCCCCGGGACAGAGCTCCTACAATGAGCAGTTCTTC. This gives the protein CASSPPGQSSYNEQFF.

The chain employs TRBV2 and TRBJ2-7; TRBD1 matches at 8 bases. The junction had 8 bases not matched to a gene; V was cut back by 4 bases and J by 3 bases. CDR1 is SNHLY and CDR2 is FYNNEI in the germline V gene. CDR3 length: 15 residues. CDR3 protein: CASSGLKDRDYEQYF. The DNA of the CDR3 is TGTGCCAGCAGTGGGCTAAAGGACAGGGACTACGAGCAGTACTTC.

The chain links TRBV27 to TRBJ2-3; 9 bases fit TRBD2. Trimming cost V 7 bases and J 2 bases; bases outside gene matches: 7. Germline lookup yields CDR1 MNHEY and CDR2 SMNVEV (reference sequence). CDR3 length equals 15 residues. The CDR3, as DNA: TGTGCCAGCACACGGACTAGCGCAGCCACAGATACGCAGTATTTT. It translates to CASTRTSAATDTQYF.

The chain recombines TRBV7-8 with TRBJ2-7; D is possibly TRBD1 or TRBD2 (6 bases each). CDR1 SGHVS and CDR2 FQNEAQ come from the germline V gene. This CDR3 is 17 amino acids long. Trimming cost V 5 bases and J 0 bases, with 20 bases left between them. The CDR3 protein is CASSPLQTGANSYEQYF. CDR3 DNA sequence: TGTGCCAGCAGCCCACTCCAGACGGGGGCGAACTCCTACGAGCAGTACTTC.

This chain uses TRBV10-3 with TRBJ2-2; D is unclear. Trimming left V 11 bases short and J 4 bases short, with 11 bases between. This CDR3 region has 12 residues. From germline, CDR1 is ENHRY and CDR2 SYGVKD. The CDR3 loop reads CAPFQGTGELFF. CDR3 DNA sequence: TGTGCCCCATTTCAAGGCACCGGGGAGCTGTTTTTT.

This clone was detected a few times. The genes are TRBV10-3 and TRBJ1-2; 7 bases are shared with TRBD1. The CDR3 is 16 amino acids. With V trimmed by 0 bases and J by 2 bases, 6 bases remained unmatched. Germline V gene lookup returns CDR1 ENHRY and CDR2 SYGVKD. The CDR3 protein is CAISESVEGGNYGYTF. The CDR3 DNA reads TGTGCCATCAGTGAGTCGGTTGAAGGGGGCAACTATGGCTACACCTTC.

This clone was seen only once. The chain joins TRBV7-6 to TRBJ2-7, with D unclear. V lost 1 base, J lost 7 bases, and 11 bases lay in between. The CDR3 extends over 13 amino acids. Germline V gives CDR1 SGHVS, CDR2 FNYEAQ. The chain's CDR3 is CASSLGSVGEQYF. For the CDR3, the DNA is TGTGCCAGCAGCTTAGGGTCCGTAGGTGAGCAGTACTTC.

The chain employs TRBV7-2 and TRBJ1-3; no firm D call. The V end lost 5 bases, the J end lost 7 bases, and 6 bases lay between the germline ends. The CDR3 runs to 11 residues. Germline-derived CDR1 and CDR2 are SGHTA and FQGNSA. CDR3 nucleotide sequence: TGTGCCAGCAGCCTCTCGAACACCATATATTTT. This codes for CASSLSNTIYF.

CDR3 in DNA: TGTGCCTCTGGGAAAAACTATGGCTACACCTTC. Its protein product is CASGKNYGYTF. The chain uses TRBV2 and TRBJ1-2, with D uncertain. The germline V gene encodes CDR1 SNHLY and CDR2 FYNNEI. The CDR3 is 11 amino acids. Trimming left V 11 bases short and J 2 bases short, with 9 bases between.

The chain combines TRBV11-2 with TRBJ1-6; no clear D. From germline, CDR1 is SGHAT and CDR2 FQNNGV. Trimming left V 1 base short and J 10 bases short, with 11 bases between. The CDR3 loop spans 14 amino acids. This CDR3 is CASSLGPGESPLHF. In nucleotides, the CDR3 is TGTGCCAGCAGCTTAGGCCCCGGGGAGTCACCCCTCCACTTT.

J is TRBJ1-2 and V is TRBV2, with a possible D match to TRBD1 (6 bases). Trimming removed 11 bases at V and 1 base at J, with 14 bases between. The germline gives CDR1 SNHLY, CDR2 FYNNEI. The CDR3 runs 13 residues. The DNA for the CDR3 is TGTGCCGGGGGGGGCGCCGATAACTATGGCTACACCTTC. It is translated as CAGGGADNYGYTF.

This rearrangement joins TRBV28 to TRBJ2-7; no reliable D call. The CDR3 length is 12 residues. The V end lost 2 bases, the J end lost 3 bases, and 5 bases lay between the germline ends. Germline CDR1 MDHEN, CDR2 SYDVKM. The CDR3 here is CASSLTVYEQYF. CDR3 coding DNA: TGTGCCAGCAGTTTAACAGTCTACGAGCAGTACTTC.

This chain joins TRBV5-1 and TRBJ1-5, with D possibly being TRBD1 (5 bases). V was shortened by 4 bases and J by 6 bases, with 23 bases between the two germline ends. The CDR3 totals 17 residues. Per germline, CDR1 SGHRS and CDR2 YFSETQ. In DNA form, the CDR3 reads TGCGCCAGCAGCCCGGGACCCTCGGAGGTAATCGGTCAGCCCCAGCATTTT. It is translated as CASSPGPSEVIGQPQHF.

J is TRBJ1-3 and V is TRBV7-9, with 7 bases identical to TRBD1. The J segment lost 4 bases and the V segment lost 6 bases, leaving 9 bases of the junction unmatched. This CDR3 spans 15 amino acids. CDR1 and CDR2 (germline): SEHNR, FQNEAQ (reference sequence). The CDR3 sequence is CASSPPTGTGNTIYF. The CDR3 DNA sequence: TGTGCCAGCAGTCCGCCGACAGGGACAGGAAACACCATATATTTT.

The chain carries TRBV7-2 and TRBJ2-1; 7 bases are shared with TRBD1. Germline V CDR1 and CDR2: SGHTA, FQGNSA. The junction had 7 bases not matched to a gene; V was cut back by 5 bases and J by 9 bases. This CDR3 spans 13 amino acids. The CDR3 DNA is TGTGCCAGCAGCCCATACAGGGGTGTTGAGCAGTTCTTC. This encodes CASSPYRGVEQFF. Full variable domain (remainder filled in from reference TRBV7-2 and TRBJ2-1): GAGVSQSPSNKVTEKGKDVELRCDPISGHTALYWYRQSLGQGLEFLIYFQGNSAPDKSGLPSDRFSAERTGGSVSTLTIQRTQQEDSAVYLCASSPYRGVEQFFGPGTRLTVL.

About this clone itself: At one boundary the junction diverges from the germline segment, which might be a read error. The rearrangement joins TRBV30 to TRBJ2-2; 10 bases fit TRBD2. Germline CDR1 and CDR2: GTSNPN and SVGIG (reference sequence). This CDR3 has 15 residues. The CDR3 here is CAWSVLAGDAPLAVF. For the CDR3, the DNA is TGTGCCTGGAGTGTGCTAGCGGGGGACGCACCGCTGGCTGTTTTT.

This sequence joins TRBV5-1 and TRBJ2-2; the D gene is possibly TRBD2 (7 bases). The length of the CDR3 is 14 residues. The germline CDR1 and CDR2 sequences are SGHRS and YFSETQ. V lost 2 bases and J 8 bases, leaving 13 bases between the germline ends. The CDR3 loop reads CASSFSGGAGELFF. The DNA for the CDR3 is TGCGCCAGCAGCTTTTCGGGGGGCGCTGGGGAGCTGTTTTTT. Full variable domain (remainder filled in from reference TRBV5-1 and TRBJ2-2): KAGVTQTPRYLIKTRGQQVTLSCSPISGHRSVSWYQQTPGQGLQFLFEYFSETQRNKGNFPGRFSGRQFSNSRSEMNVSTLELGDSALYLCASSFSGGAGELFFGEGSRLTVL.

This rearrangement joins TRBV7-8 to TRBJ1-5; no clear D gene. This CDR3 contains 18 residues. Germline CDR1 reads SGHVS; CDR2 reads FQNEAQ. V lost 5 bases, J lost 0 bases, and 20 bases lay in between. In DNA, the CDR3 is TGTGCCAGCAGCCCCACCCGGGCCGCGATCTATAGCAATCAGCCCCAGCATTTT. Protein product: CASSPTRAAIYSNQPQHF. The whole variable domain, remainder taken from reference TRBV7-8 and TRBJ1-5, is GAGVSQSPRYKVAKRGQDVALRCDPISGHVSLFWYQQALGQGPEFLTYFQNEAQLDKSGLPSDRFFAERPEGSVSTLKIQRTQQEDSAVYLCASSPTRAAIYSNQPQHFGDGTRLSIL.

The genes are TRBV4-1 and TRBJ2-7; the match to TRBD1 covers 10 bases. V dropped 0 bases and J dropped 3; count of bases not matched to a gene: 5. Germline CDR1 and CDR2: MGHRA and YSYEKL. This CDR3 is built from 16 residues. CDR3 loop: CASSQEPGQGFYEQYF. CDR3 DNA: TGCGCCAGCAGCCAAGAGCCGGGACAGGGGTTCTACGAGCAGTACTTC.

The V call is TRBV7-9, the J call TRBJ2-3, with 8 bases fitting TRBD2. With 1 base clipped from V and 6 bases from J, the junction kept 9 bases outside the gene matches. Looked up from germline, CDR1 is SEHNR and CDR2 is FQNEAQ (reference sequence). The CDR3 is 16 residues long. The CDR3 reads CASSLGVGLDADTQYF. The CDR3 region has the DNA TGTGCCAGCAGCTTAGGTGTGGGACTAGACGCCGATACGCAGTATTTT.

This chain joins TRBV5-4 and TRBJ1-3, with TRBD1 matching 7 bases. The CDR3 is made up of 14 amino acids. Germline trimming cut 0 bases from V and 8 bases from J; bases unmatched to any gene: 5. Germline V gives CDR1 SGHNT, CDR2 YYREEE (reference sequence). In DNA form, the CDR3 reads TGTGCCAGCAGCTTGGACAGGGGAGGGGACACCATATATTTT. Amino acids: CASSLDRGGDTIYF.

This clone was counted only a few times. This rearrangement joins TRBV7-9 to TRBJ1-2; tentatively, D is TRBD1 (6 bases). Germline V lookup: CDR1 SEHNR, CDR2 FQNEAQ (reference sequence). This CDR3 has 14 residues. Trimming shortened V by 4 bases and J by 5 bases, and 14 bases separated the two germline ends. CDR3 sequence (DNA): TGTGCCAGCAGCTCATTGACAGGCGGGTATGGCTACACCTTC. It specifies CASSSLTGGYGYTF.

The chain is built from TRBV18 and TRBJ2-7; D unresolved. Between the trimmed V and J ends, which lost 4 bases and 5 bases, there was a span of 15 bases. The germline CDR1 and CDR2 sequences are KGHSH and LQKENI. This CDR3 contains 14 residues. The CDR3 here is CASSLQNIPDEQYF. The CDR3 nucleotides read TGTGCCAGCTCACTACAAAATATACCGGACGAGCAGTACTTC.

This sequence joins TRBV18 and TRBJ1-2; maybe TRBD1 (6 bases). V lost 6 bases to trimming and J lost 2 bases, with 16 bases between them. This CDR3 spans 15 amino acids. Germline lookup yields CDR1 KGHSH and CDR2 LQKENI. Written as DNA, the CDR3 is TGTGCCAGCTCGCTCGGGGGGGGCAGCAACTATGGCTACACCTTC. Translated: CASSLGGGSNYGYTF.